This T cell receptor beta chain originates from a study of breast tumors, draining lymph nodes, adjacent tissues. The study's findings and limits: Luminal-like breast cancer showed significantly higher tumor–nontumor repertoire similarity than basal-like. Tumor repertoires ranked between lymph nodes and nontumor tissue in diversity, with V and J gene preferences. Findings are consistent with lymph node origin and intratumoral expansion of most tumor T cells.

With 6 bases clipped from V and 0 bases from J, the junction kept 12 bases outside the gene matches. CDR1 is MDHEN and CDR2 is SYDVKM in the germline V gene. There are 17 residues in the CDR3. With regard to this clonotype: What it binds is not known. A much larger clone lies one base from this, so it may be a read error.

Samples came from axillary lymph nodes draining the breast cancer. TCRdb ran MiXCR on the multiplex PCR reads and lists one entry per CDR3 protein. Seen here are about 170,000 distinct CDR3 sequences, roughly a third observed once, and the top ten hold 3.8%. The source is a female donor with breast cancer. Some clones in this sample may be carry-over from other donors' samples. What was sequenced was axillary lymph node tissue. The J gene is TRBJ2-3, the V gene TRBV28, with TRBD2 identical over 7 bases. This chain's CDR3 is CASSRRGVCTSTDTQYF. CDR3 coding DNA: TGTGCCAGCAGCAGACGGGGGGTTTGTACTAGCACAGATACGCAGTATTTT.